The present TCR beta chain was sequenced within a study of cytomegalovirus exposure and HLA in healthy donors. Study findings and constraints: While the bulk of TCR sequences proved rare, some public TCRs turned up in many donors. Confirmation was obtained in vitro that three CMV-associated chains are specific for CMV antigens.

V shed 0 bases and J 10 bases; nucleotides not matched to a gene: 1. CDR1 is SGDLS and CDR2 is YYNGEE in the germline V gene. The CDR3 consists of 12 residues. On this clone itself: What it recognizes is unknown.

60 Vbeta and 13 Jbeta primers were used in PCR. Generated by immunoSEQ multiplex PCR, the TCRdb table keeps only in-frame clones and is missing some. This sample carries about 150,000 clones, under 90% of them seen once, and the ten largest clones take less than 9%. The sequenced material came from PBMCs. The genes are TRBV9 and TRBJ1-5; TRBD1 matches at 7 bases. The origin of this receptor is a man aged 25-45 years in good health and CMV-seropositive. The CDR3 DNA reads TGTGCCAGCAGCGTAGAAGGGGGCCCCCAGCATTTT. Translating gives CASSVEGGPQHF.